These 13 T cell receptor beta chains were all obtained from the same sample, sequenced in a study of T-cell memory formation after mild COVID-19. TCRdb processed the 5' RACE reads anew with MiXCR; each CDR3 protein has one entry. The sample lists 470,000 or so distinct CDR3 sequences, 15% to 20% seen once, with roughly an eighth in the top ten. The specimen sequenced was PBMCs or a T cell subset sorted from them (not recorded which). The receptors originated from an adult woman who had mild COVID-19 (a few samples of this study predate the infection). Cell type and time point are not known.

The CDR3 loop reads CASSQVAGGRHEQFF. The CDR3 region has the DNA TGTGCCAGCAGCCAAGTAGCGGGAGGGAGGCATGAGCAGTTCTTC. The chain recombines TRBV3-1 with TRBJ2-1; 11 nucleotides agree with TRBD2. The V segment lost 1 base and the J segment 8 bases; nucleotides outside the gene matches: 4. CDR1 and CDR2 from the germline V gene are LGHDT and YNNKEL (reference sequence). The CDR3 has 15 residues.

J is TRBJ1-1 and V is TRBV12-3 or TRBV12-4, with 7 bases matching TRBD1. J gave up 1 base and V 5 bases, and 10 bases lay outside the gene matches. There are 16 residues in the CDR3. This chain's CDR3 is CASSPPGTDKNTEAFF. CDR3 coding DNA: TGTGCCAGCAGTCCCCCCGGGACAGACAAGAACACTGAAGCTTTCTTT.

This rearrangement joins TRBV9 to TRBJ1-1; 9 bases agree with TRBD1. The V gene end was trimmed by 3 bases and the J gene end by 3 bases; junction bases not matched to a gene: 15. Germline CDR1 reads SGDLS; CDR2 reads YYNGEE. The CDR3 sequence is 18 residues long. The CDR3 coding sequence is TGTGCCAGCAGCGCCCCCCCGGGACAGGGTTTGTTGGACACTGAAGCTTTCTTT. It codes for CASSAPPGQGLLDTEAFF.

The gene calls are TRBV20-1 and TRBJ2-3; 9 bases match TRBD1. The V and J ends lost 3 bases and 2 bases, in that order; junction bases with no gene match: 3. CDR3 length: 14 residues. Germline CDR1 and CDR2: DFQATT and SNEGSKA (reference sequence). In nucleotides, the CDR3 is TGCAGTGCTAGCCGGGACAGGGTCACAGATACGCAGTATTTT. This translates into CSASRDRVTDTQYF.

This rearrangement joins TRBV24-1 to TRBJ2-7; tentative D call: TRBD2 (6 bases). V dropped 8 bases and J dropped 0 bases, with 10 bases sitting between them. Germline CDR1 is KGHDR and CDR2 is SFDVKD. CDR3 length: 13 amino acids. The CDR3 DNA reads TGTGCCACCACTCGGGAGAGCTCCTACGAGCAGTACTTC. Amino acids: CATTRESSYEQYF.

This clonotype was counted a few times. This CDR3 is CSARRIGTGYNSPLHF. The CDR3 DNA is TGCAGTGCTAGACGCATAGGGACAGGGTATAATTCACCCCTCCACTTT. The chain joins TRBV20-1 to TRBJ1-6; 9 nucleotides align to TRBD1. This CDR3 is 16 amino acids long. Germline CDR1 reads DFQATT; CDR2 reads SNEGSKA (reference sequence). The junction had 6 bases not matched to a gene; V was cut back by 2 bases and J by 4 bases.

The rearrangement joins TRBV9 to TRBJ2-7; the D is unclear. The V gene lost 4 bases and the J gene lost 7 bases, with 12 bases spanning the gap. The CDR3 length is 12 residues. Germline values: CDR1 SGDLS, CDR2 YYNGEE. The CDR3: CASSPGGREQYF. CDR3 DNA sequence: TGTGCCAGCAGCCCCGGCGGCAGGGAGCAGTACTTC.

Many counts were recorded for this clonotype. CDR3 nucleotide sequence: TGTGCCAGCAGTTTGATCACTGAAGCTTTCTTT. Its protein product is CASSLITEAFF. V and J are TRBV12-3 or TRBV12-4 and TRBJ1-1; no clear D gene. Trimming cost V 3 bases and J 4 bases, with 3 bases left between them. The CDR3 spans 11 residues.

There are a few counts of this clonotype. The chain couples TRBV18 to TRBJ2-7; 8 bases match TRBD1. J lost 0 bases, V lost 5 bases, and 3 bases had no gene match. In germline, CDR1 is KGHSH, CDR2 LQKENI. CDR3 length: 14 amino acids. CDR3 sequence reads: CASSAGGGSYEQYF. Written as DNA, the CDR3 is TGTGCCAGCTCAGCAGGGGGCGGCTCCTACGAGCAGTACTTC.

V is TRBV12-3 or TRBV12-4 and J is TRBJ1-2, with D possibly matching TRBD1 (6 bases). Trimming took off 6 bases at V and 4 bases at J, with 18 bases between the two ends. This CDR3 spans 15 amino acids. The CDR3 loop is CASSSGGRIPYGYTF. In DNA, the CDR3 is TGTGCCAGCAGCTCCGGGGGGCGCATCCCCTATGGCTACACCTTC.

The chain has TRBV12-3 or TRBV12-4 and TRBJ1-5, with a tentative D call TRBD1 (5 bases). The CDR3 loop spans 15 amino acids. The V and J ends lost 3 bases and 2 bases respectively, with 11 bases between them. In nucleotides, the CDR3 is TGTGCCAGCAGTTTTGATTGGGGGGGCAATCAGCCCCAGCATTTT. It codes for CASSFDWGGNQPQHF.

This clonotype was counted only a few times. The rearrangement joins TRBV7-6 to TRBJ2-5, with D possibly being TRBD2 (5 bases). The germline V gene has CDR1 SGHVS and CDR2 FNYEAQ. Deletions cut 5 bases from V and 1 base from J, with 20 bases between. The CDR3 has 17 residues. The CDR3, as DNA: TGTGCCAGCAGCCCGAGAAGGGAGTTCCCCCTCCAAGAGACCCAGTACTTC. It codes for CASSPRREFPLQETQYF.

This clonotype was observed a single time. V gene TRBV9 combines with J gene TRBJ2-7; 9 bases are shared with TRBD1. CDR3 length equals 17 residues. The V segment lost 0 bases and the J segment 3 bases; nucleotides outside the gene matches: 10. CDR1 is SGDLS and CDR2 is YYNGEE in the germline V gene. CDR3 DNA: TGTGCCAGCAGCGTAGCTCCCCTGGACAGGGGCTTCTACGAGCAGTACTTC. Translated: CASSVAPLDRGFYEQYF.